This entry concerns a single TCR beta chain. Seattle patient enrollment occurred during active infection, with longitudinal follow-up thereafter. In the authors' methods: Amplification with reference gene primers provided the estimates of nucleated cell counts. TCRdb keeps only in-frame clones here, not all; method: immunoSEQ multiplex PCR. V and J calls and clone size are as listed in that table; D and trimming were resolved from the DNA. The table includes 150,000 to 200,000 clones, roughly 81% detected once. This CDR3 has 18 amino acids. From germline, CDR1 is SGHAT and CDR2 FQNNGV. The V gene end was trimmed by 3 bases and the J gene end by 6 bases; junction bases not matched to a gene: 15. The data belong to a study of blood T cell repertoires in COVID-19. Study context: Some COVID-19 samples were acute and others convalescent; all came from the United States, Italy and Spain. T cells, B-cell-depleted T cells, or PBMCs provided the cDNA or gDNA that served as material.

The chain has TRBV11-2 and TRBJ2-1, with 9 bases that match TRBD2. This clonotype was obtained from a woman older than 75 with COVID-19, enrolled during active disease. Sequenced sample: peripheral blood. CDR3 bases: TGTGCCAGCAGCTTTCGGGCCAAAGGCGGGAGGGGACCCAATGAGCAGTTCTTC. Protein: CASSFRAKGGRGPNEQFF.